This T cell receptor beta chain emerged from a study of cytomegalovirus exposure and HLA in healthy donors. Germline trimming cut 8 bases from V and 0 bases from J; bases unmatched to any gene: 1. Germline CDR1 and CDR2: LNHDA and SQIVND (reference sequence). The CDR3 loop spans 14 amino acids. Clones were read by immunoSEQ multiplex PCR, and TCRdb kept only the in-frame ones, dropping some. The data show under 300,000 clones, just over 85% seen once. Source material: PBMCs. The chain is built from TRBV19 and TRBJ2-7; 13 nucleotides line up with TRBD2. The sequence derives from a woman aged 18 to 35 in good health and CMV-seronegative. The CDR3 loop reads CASGTSGISYEQYF. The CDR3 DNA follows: TGTGCCAGTGGGACTAGCGGGATCTCCTACGAGCAGTACTTC. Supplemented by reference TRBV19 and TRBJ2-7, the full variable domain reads DGGITQSPKYLFRKEGQNVTLSCEQNLNHDAMYWYRQDPGQGLRLIYYSQIVNDFQKGDIAEGYSVSREKKESFPLTVTSAQKNPTAFYLCASGTSGISYEQYFGPGTRLTVT.